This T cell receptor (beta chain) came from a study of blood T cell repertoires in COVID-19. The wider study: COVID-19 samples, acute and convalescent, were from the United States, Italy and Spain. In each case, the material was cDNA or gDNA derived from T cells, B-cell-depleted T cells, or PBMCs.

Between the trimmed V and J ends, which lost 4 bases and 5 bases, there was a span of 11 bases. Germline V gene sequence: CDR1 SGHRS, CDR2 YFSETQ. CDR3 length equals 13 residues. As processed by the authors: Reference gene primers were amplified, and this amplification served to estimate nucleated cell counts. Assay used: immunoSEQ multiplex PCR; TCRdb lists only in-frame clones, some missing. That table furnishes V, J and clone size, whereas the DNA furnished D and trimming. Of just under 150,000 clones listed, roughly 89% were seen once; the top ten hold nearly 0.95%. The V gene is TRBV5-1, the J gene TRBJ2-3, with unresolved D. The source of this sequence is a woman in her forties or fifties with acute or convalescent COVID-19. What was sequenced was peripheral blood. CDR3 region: CASSLSGLDTQYF. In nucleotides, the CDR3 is TGCGCCAGCAGCCTAAGTGGTTTAGATACGCAGTATTTT.